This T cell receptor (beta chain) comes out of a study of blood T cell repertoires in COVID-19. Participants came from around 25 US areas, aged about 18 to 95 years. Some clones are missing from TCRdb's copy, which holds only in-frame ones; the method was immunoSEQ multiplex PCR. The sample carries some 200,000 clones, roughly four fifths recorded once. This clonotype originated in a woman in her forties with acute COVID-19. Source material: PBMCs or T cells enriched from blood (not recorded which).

For the CDR3, the DNA is TGCAGCGACTTCGACAGGCAGACCCTCTACGAGCAGTACTTC. Its protein is CSDFDRQTLYEQYF. V gene TRBV29-1 combines with J gene TRBJ2-7; TRBD1 is a possible D gene (6 bases). Looked up from germline, CDR1 is SQVTM and CDR2 is ANQGSEA. The CDR3 runs 14 residues. Between the trimmed V and J ends, which lost 7 bases and 3 bases, there was a span of 19 bases.